This TCR beta chain comes out of a study of blood T cell repertoires in COVID-19. CDR1 is SGHDN, CDR2 FVKESK, per germline. With 0 bases removed from V and 7 bases from J, the gap between germline ends came to 9 bases. CDR3 size: 13 residues. Libraries were prepared by immunoSEQ multiplex PCR; TCRdb keeps only in-frame clonotypes and omits some of them. The sample lists 150,000 to 200,000 clones; 81% were seen once. Material: peripheral blood. This TCR was recovered from a human donor in a cohort sampled during active COVID-19. The V call is TRBV14, the J call TRBJ1-2, with a weak D call TRBD1 (5 bases). The CDR3 is CASSQDRRGGYTF. CDR3 nucleotide sequence: TGTGCCAGCAGCCAAGATAGGAGGGGTGGCTACACCTTC.